The 14 T cell receptor beta chains below all came from one sample that was sequenced in a study of blood T cell repertoires in COVID-19. Data came from immunoSEQ multiplex PCR; TCRdb stores just in-frame clones and leaves some out. The repertoire has tens of thousands of clones, 88% of them found once; the top ten carry around 15%. Sequenced input: peripheral blood. Every receptor here comes from a human donor with active COVID-19. The donor label of this sample is uncertain.

This clone was seen a single time. This chain connects TRBV6-6 to TRBJ1-2, with 10 positions matching TRBD1. The V and J ends lost 0 bases and 6 bases, in that order; junction bases with no gene match: 1. In germline, CDR1 is MNHNY, CDR2 SVGAGI (reference sequence). The CDR3 length is 14 residues. CDR3 in amino acids: CASSYSGQGNGYTF. Written as DNA, the CDR3 is TGTGCCAGCAGTTACTCGGGACAGGGGAATGGCTACACCTTC.

This chain connects TRBV7-2 to TRBJ2-1; 7 nucleotides match TRBD2. Germline V gives CDR1 SGHTA, CDR2 FQGNSA. With V trimmed by 6 bases and J by 0 bases, 2 bases remained unmatched. The CDR3 covers 14 residues. The CDR3 protein is CASRGGVSYNEQFF. The DNA of the CDR3 is TGTGCCAGCAGGGGGGGGGTCTCCTACAATGAGCAGTTCTTC. Full variable domain (missing parts from reference TRBV7-2 and TRBJ2-1): GAGVSQSPSNKVTEKGKDVELRCDPISGHTALYWYRQSLGQGLEFLIYFQGNSAPDKSGLPSDRFSAERTGGSVSTLTIQRTQQEDSAVYLCASRGGVSYNEQFFGPGTRLTVL.

This sequence joins TRBV4-1 and TRBJ1-1; D perhaps matches TRBD1 (5 bases). The V end was cut by 4 bases, the J end by 0 bases, with 12 bases between. Germline-derived CDR1 and CDR2 are MGHRA and YSYEKL. This CDR3 has 15 amino acids. The CDR3 DNA reads TGCGCCAGCAGCCTACACAGGCCCTTGAACACTGAAGCTTTCTTT. This gives the protein CASSLHRPLNTEAFF.

J is TRBJ2-5 and V is TRBV3-1 (or the pseudogene TRBV3-2); D is unclear. This CDR3 has 13 amino acids. Germline CDR1 reads LGHDT; CDR2 reads YNNKEL (reference sequence). V shed 1 base and J shed 7 bases, with 10 bases lying between them. CDR3 region: CASSQGDRGTQYF. The CDR3 DNA follows: TGTGCCAGCAGCCAAGGCGACCGCGGGACCCAGTACTTC.

This sequence joins TRBV24-1 and TRBJ2-3; TRBD1 matches 10 bases. CDR3 length: 16 amino acids. Germline lookup yields CDR1 KGHDR and CDR2 SFDVKD. The J segment lost 2 bases and the V segment lost 4 bases, leaving 5 bases of the junction unmatched. The CDR3 coding sequence is TGTGCCACCAGTGAAGTGGGACAGGGGATCACAGATACGCAGTATTTT. Translation: CATSEVGQGITDTQYF.

This clone was picked up a small number of times. This sequence joins TRBV5-1 and TRBJ2-7; no definite D call. Trimming left V 4 bases short and J 2 bases short, with 7 bases between. The CDR3 totals 12 residues. In germline, CDR1 is SGHRS, CDR2 YFSETQ. The chain's CDR3 is CASSVGAYEQYF. Written as DNA, the CDR3 is TGCGCCAGCAGCGTAGGAGCCTACGAGCAGTACTTC. The full variable domain, with the rest looked up from reference TRBV5-1 and TRBJ2-7, is KAGVTQTPRYLIKTRGQQVTLSCSPISGHRSVSWYQQTPGQGLQFLFEYFSETQRNKGNFPGRFSGRQFSNSRSEMNVSTLELGDSALYLCASSVGAYEQYFGPGTRLTVT.

The rearrangement joins TRBV12-3 or TRBV12-4 to TRBJ1-4, with unresolved D. Trimming removed 2 bases from V and 8 bases from J, with 6 bases in between. The CDR3 covers 12 residues. The CDR3: CASSLSSEKLFF. The DNA for the CDR3 is TGTGCCAGCAGTTTATCGTCGGAAAAACTGTTTTTT.

The gene calls are TRBV29-1 and TRBJ2-7; perhaps TRBD1 as D (6 bases). Looked up from germline, CDR1 is SQVTM and CDR2 is ANQGSEA. CDR3 length: 14 residues. V was shortened by 1 base and J by 2 bases, with 12 bases between the two germline ends. The CDR3 DNA is TGCAGCGTTGAAGGGTACAGGGATACCTACGAGCAGTACTTC. Translated, it gives CSVEGYRDTYEQYF.

V usage is TRBV11-2 and J usage is TRBJ2-1, with 12 bases identical to TRBD2. J was trimmed by 5 bases and V by 2 bases; bases with no gene match: 1. Germline CDR1 and CDR2: SGHAT and FQNNGV. The CDR3 spans 15 residues. The DNA of the CDR3 is TGTGCCAGCAGCTTACTAGCGGGGGGGCACAATGAGCAGTTCTTC. As protein: CASSLLAGGHNEQFF.

In this sample, this clone turned up once. The chain employs TRBV7-2 and TRBJ1-1; 8 nucleotides agree with TRBD1. J lost 0 bases, V lost 2 bases, and 2 bases had no gene match. The CDR3 consists of 15 residues. Germline V CDR1 and CDR2: SGHTA, FQGNSA. The CDR3 DNA sequence: TGTGCCAGCAGCTTAACGGGACAGGTGAACACTGAAGCTTTCTTT. Translation gives CASSLTGQVNTEAFF. The variable domain in full, completed from reference TRBV7-2 and TRBJ1-1, reads GAGVSQSPSNKVTEKGKDVELRCDPISGHTALYWYRQSLGQGLEFLIYFQGNSAPDKSGLPSDRFSAERTGGSVSTLTIQRTQQEDSAVYLCASSLTGQVNTEAFFGQGTRLTVV.

The chain uses TRBV4-3 and TRBJ2-3; 9 nucleotides line up with TRBD2. The V gene's germline CDR1 is LGHNA and CDR2 YSLEER. V lost 0 bases and J lost 1; bases outside the gene matches: 2. This CDR3 region has 16 residues. CDR3 loop: CASSQEERGGTDTQYF. The CDR3 nucleotides are TGCGCCAGCAGCCAAGAGGAGCGGGGGGGCACAGATACGCAGTATTTT.

The V and J genes are TRBV9 and TRBJ1-1, with D unclear. V lost 0 bases and J 1 base, leaving 10 bases between the germline ends. This CDR3 is 15 amino acids long. Germline CDR1 SGDLS, CDR2 YYNGEE. Here the CDR3 reads CASSVVGVQNTEAFF. CDR3 DNA: TGTGCCAGCAGCGTAGTCGGAGTCCAGAACACTGAAGCTTTCTTT.

This chain links TRBV20-1 with TRBJ2-1, with no clear D. The CDR3 runs 11 residues. CDR1 and CDR2 from the germline V gene are DFQATT and SNEGSKA (reference sequence). V lost 5 bases to trimming and J lost 5 bases, with 7 bases between them. The CDR3 sequence is CSADTHNEQFF. CDR3 in DNA: TGCAGTGCTGATACACACAATGAGCAGTTCTTC.

The chain carries TRBV5-5 and TRBJ1-2, with D unresolved. The CDR3 has 14 amino acids. Germline V gives CDR1 SGHKS, CDR2 YYEKEE (reference sequence). V shed 2 bases and J shed 4 bases, with 12 bases lying between them. In DNA, the CDR3 is TGTGCCAGCAGCTTCACTGAGTCCGCCTATGGCTACACCTTC. Encoded protein: CASSFTESAYGYTF.